This paragraph covers one TCR beta chain sequence. The sample is drawn from a study of cytomegalovirus exposure and HLA in healthy donors. V was clipped by 1 base and J by 7 bases, with 13 bases between them. This CDR3 has 15 amino acids. Germline CDR1 reads SGHVS; CDR2 reads FNYEAQ. Sequencing was performed with immunoSEQ multiplex PCR; in TCRdb, only in-frame clones are kept and a portion is missing. The sample has some 130,000 clones, 89% seen once; the top ten hold more than 1%. This sequence originates from a woman aged 18-29 years in good health and CMV-seronegative. This chain connects TRBV7-6 to TRBJ2-2, with D tentatively TRBD2 (7 bases). The material sequenced was PBMCs. The CDR3 DNA is TGTGCCAGCAGCTTAGAGGGGGGGAGCCACGGGGAGCTGTTTTTT. Residues: CASSLEGGSHGELFF.